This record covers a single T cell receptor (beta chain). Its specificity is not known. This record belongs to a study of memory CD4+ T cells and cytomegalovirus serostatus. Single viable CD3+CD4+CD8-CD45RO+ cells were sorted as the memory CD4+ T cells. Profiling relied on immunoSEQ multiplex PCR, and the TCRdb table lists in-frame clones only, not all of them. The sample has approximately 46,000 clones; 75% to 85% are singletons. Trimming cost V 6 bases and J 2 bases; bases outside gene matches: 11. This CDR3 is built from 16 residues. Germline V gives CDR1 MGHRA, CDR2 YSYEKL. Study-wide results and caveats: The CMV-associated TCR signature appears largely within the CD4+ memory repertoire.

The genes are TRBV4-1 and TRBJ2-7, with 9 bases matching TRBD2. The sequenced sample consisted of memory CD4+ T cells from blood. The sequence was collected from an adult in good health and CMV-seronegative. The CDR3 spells CASRYQLAGAAYEQYF. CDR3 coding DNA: TGCGCCAGCAGATACCAGTTAGCGGGAGCAGCCTACGAGCAGTACTTC.